This TCR beta chain was found in a study of blood T cell repertoires in COVID-19. Study background: There were acute and convalescent COVID-19 samples, and they came from the United States, Italy and Spain. The analysed material was cDNA or gDNA that came from T cells, B-cell-depleted T cells, or PBMCs.

In the original analysis: Amplification with reference gene primers provided the estimates of nucleated cell counts. Method: immunoSEQ multiplex PCR; TCRdb's copy keeps in-frame clones and lacks some. V, J and clone size are taken as reported in that table, and D and trimming were inferred from the DNA itself. The table has roughly 100,000 clones, 85% to 90% seen once. Germline-derived CDR1 and CDR2 are SGHAT and FQNNGV. V lost 0 bases, J lost 7 bases, and 4 bases stayed unmatched. This CDR3 contains 14 residues. The V call is TRBV11-2, the J call TRBJ1-1, with 8 bases fitting TRBD1. This receptor was obtained from a woman aged 70 to 79 with acute or convalescent COVID-19. The sequencing sample was made of peripheral blood. CDR3 protein: CASSLDWTGNEAFF. The CDR3 bases are TGTGCCAGCAGCTTAGACTGGACAGGGAATGAAGCTTTCTTT.